This TCR beta chain stems from a study of T cells in localized non-small cell lung cancer. In regard to this clone: Its antigen is as yet unknown.

This CDR3 is 15 amino acids long. Germline loops: CDR1 LNHDA, CDR2 SQIVND (reference sequence). Unmatched junction bases numbered 3, after V lost 3 bases and J lost 0 bases. Whole-study results and caveats: Among the top 100 tumor clones, a median around 62 appeared in adjacent lung.

Profiling relied on immunoSEQ multiplex PCR, and the TCRdb table lists in-frame clones only, not all of them. The profile covers more than 15,000 clones, with around four fifths appearing a single time and approximately 30% taken by the ten largest. The starting material was peripheral blood, obtained before any cancer treatment. The receptor comes from a male donor older than 55 with stage III lung adenocarcinoma. The chain couples TRBV19 to TRBJ2-5; 8 bases agree with TRBD2. CDR3: CASSMRGAYQETQYF. The CDR3 nucleotides are TGTGCCAGTAGTATGCGGGGGGCGTACCAAGAGACCCAGTACTTC.